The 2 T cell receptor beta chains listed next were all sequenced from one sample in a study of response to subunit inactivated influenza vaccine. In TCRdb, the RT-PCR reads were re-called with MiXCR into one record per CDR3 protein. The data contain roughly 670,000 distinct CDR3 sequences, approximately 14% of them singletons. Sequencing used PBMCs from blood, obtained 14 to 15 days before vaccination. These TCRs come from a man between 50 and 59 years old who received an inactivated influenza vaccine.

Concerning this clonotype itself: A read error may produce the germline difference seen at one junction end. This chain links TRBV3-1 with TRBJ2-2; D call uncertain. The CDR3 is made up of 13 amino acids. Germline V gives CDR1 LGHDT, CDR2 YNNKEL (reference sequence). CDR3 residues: CARSPHPTGELFF. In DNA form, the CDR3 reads TGTGCCCGCAGCCCCCATCCGACCGGGGAGCTGTTTTTT.

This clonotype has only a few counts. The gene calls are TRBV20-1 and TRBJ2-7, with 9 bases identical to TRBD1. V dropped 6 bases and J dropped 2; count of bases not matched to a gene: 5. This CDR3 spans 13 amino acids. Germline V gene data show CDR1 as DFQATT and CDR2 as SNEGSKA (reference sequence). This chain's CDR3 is CSAERQGAYEQYF. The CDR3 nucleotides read TGCAGTGCAGAACGACAGGGGGCCTACGAGCAGTACTTC.